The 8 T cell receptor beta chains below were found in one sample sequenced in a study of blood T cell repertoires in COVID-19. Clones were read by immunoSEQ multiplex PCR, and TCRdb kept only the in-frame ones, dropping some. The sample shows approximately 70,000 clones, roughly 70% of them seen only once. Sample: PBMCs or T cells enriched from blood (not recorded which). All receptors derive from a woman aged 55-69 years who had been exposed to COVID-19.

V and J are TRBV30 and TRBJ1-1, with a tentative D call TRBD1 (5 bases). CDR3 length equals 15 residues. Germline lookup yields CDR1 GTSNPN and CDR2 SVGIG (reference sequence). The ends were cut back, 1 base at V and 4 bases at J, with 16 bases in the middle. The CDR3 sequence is CAWSGQIPQGTEAFF. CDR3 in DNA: TGTGCCTGGAGTGGCCAAATTCCCCAGGGCACTGAAGCTTTCTTT.

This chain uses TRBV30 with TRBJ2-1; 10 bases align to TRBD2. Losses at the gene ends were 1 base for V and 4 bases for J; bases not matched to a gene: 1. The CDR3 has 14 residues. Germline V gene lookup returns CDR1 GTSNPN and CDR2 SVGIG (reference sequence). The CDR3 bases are TGTGCCTGGAGTGCTAGCGGGGGTTACAATGAGCAGTTCTTC. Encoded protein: CAWSASGGYNEQFF.

CDR3 amino acids: CASSLRLAGGPGANVLTF. CDR3 bases: TGTGCCAGCAGCCTCAGACTAGCGGGGGGTCCTGGGGCCAACGTCCTGACTTTC. The chain joins TRBV3-1 (or the pseudogene TRBV3-2) to TRBJ2-6, with TRBD2 matching over 13 bases. With 4 bases clipped from V and 2 bases from J, the junction kept 5 bases outside the gene matches. CDR1 is LGHDT and CDR2 is YNNKEL in the germline V gene (reference sequence). This CDR3 is 18 amino acids long.

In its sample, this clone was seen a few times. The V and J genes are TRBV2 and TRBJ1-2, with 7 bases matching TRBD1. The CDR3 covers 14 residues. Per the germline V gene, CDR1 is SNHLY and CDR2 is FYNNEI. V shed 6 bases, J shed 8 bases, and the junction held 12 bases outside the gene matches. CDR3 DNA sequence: TGTGCCAGCAGGGGCTCACAGGGGTATGGAGGCTACACCTTC. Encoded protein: CASRGSQGYGGYTF.

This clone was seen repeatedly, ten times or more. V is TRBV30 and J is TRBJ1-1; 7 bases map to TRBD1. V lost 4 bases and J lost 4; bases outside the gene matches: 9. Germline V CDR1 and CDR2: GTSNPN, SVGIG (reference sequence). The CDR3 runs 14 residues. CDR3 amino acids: CAWTKDRVGTEAFF. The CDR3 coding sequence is TGTGCCTGGACCAAAGACAGGGTCGGCACTGAAGCTTTCTTT. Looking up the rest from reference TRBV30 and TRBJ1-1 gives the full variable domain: SQTIHQWPATLVQPVGSPLSLECTVEGTSNPNLYWYRQAAGRGLQLLFYSVGIGQISSEVPQNLSASRPQDRQFILSSKKLLLSDSGFYLCAWTKDRVGTEAFFGQGTRLTVV.

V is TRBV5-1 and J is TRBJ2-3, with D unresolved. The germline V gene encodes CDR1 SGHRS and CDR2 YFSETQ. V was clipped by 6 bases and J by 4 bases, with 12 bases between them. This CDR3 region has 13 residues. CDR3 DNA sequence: TGCGCCAGCAACAACCTCGTTGCAGATACGCAGTATTTT. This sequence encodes CASNNLVADTQYF.

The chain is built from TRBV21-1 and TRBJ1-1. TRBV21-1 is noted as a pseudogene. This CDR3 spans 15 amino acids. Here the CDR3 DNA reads TGTGCCAGCAGCAAAGCGCCACGGGTGAACACTGAAGCTTTCTTT. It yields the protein CASSKAPRVNTEAFF.

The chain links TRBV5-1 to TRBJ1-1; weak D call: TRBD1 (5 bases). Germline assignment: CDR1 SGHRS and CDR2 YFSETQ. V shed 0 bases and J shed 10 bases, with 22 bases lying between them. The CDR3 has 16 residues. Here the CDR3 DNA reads TGCGCCAGCAGCTTGGAGTGGAGGGACCAAGGGGACGGAGCTTTCTTT. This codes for CASSLEWRDQGDGAFF. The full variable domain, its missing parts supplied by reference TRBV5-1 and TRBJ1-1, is KAGVTQTPRYLIKTRGQQVTLSCSPISGHRSVSWYQQTPGQGLQFLFEYFSETQRNKGNFPGRFSGRQFSNSRSEMNVSTLELGDSALYLCASSLEWRDQGDGAFFGQGTRLTVV.